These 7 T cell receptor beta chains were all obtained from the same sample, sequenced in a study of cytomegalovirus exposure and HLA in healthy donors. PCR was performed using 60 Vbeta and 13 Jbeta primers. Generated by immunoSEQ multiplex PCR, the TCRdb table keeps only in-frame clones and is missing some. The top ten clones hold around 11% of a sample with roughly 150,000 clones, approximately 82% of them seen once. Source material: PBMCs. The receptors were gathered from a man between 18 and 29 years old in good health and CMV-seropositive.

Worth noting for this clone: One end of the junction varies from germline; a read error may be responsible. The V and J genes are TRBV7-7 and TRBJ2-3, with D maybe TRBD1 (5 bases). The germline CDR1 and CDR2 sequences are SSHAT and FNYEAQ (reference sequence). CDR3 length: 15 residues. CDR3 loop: CASSDGWGPTDTQYF. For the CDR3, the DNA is TGTGCTAGCAGCGACGGGTGGGGCCCCACAGATACGCAGTATTTT.

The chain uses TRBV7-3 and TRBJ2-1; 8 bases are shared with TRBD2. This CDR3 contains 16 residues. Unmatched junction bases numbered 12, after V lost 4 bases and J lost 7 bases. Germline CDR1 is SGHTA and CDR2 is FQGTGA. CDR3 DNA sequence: TGTGCCAGCAGCTCCCTTGAAGCGGGAGATGGTAATGAGCAGTTCTTC. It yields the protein CASSSLEAGDGNEQFF.

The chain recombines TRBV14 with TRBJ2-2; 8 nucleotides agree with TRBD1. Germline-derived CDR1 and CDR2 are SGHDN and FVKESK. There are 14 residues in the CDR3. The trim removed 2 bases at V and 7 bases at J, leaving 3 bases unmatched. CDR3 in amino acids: CASSQSGGIGELFF. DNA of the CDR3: TGTGCCAGCAGCCAATCAGGGGGCATCGGGGAGCTGTTTTTT. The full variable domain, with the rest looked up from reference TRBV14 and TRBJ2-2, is EAGVTQFPSHSVIEKGQTVTLRCDPISGHDNLYWYRRVMGKEIKFLLHFVKESKQDESGMPNNRFLAERTGGTYSTLKVQPAELEDSGVYFCASSQSGGIGELFFGEGSRLTVL.

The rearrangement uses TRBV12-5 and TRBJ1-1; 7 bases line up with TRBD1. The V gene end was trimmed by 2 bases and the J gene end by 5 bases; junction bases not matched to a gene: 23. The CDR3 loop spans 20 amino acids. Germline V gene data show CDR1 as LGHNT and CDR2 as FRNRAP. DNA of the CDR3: TGTGCTAGTGGTTTGACCCGGGACAGAGGACAATACGGCCGGAGAACTGAAGCTTTCTTT. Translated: CASGLTRDRGQYGRRTEAFF. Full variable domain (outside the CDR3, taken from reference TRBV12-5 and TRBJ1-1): DARVTQTPRHKVTEMGQEVTMRCQPILGHNTVFWYRQTMMQGLELLAYFRNRAPLDDSGMPKDRFSAEMPDATLATLKIQPSEPRDSAVYFCASGLTRDRGQYGRRTEAFFGQGTRLTVV.

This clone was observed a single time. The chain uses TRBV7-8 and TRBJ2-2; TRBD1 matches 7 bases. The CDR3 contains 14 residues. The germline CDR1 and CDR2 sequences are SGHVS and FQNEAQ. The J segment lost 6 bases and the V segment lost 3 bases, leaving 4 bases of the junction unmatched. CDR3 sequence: CASSLSTGPGELFF. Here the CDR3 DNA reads TGTGCCAGCAGCTTGTCGACAGGGCCCGGGGAGCTGTTTTTT.

The CDR3 is CASSYDGGTGYTF. As DNA, the CDR3 is TGTGCCAGCAGTTACGATGGAGGAACCGGCTACACCTTC. The gene calls are TRBV6-5 and TRBJ1-2; D gene uncertain. CDR3 length equals 13 residues. The V end lost 2 bases, the J end lost 8 bases, and 12 bases lay between the germline ends. Germline CDR1 and CDR2: MNHEY and SVGAGI.

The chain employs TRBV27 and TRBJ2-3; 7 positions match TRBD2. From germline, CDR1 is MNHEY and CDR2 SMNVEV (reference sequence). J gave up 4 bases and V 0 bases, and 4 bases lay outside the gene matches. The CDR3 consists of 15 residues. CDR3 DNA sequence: TGTGCCAGCAGTTTATCGTGGACTAGATCAGATACGCAGTATTTT. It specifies CASSLSWTRSDTQYF.